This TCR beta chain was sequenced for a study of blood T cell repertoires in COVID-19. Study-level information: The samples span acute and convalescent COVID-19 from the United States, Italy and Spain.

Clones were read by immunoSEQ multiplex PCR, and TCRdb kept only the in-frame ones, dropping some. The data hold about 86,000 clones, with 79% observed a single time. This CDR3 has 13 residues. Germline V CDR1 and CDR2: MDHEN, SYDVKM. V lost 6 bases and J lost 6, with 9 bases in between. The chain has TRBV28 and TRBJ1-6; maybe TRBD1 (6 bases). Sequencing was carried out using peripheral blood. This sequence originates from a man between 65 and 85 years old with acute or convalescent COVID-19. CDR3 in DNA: TGTGCCAGCAGGAGACAGGCTAATTCACCCCTCCACTTT. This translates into CASRRQANSPLHF.